The sequence of this TCR beta chain was determined in a study of early T cells in non-severe SARS-CoV-2 infection. Findings and caveats of the study: The VDJdb matching leaned toward anti-spike CD8 responses and overlooked private and CD4 specificities.

This clonotype has at least ten counts. What it binds is not known. V was trimmed by 2 bases and J by 2 bases, leaving 8 bases between them. CDR3 size: 14 residues. Germline assignment: CDR1 SGHDT and CDR2 YYEEEE. Via MiXCR, TCRdb re-called the 5' RACE reads, giving one row per CDR3 protein. Altogether about 60,000 distinct CDR3 sequences are present, roughly 5.5% being singletons, with the ten largest covering 6.8%. The source material was whole blood. The chain recombines TRBV5-6 with TRBJ1-3; D not resolved. This TCR was recovered from an adult who was a healthcare worker with PCR-confirmed SARS-CoV-2 infection or an uninfected control (not recorded which). The CDR3 sequence: CASSFPGTGNTIYF. The CDR3 DNA is TGTGCCAGCAGCTTTCCCGGGACTGGAAACACCATATATTTT.